The source of this T cell receptor beta chain is a study of T cells after yellow fever vaccination. UMIs were added to TCR cDNA along with a universal primer site when it was made by 5'RACE template switching. MiXCR, applied by TCRdb to the 5' RACE reads, yields one record per CDR3 protein. This sample yields approximately 580,000 distinct CDR3 sequences, of which 17% are seen a single time; about 18% belongs to the top ten. Whole-study findings and limits: It was a weaker secondary response, yet one that peaked faster, at day 5 versus 15. Detected again after the booster were most primary-vaccination clones, at approximately 95% CD4 and approximately 87% CD8. Abundant clonotypes (contaminants from the bulk population) could be present in FACS-sorted repertoires.

The CDR3 totals 16 residues. V dropped 3 bases and J dropped 3; count of bases not matched to a gene: 4. Germline V gives CDR1 SEHNR, CDR2 FQNEAQ (reference sequence). About this clonotype: Antigen unknown.

V and J are TRBV7-9 and TRBJ1-6; 8 nucleotides line up with TRBD1. The sample was PBMCs, taken about 5 days after the first yellow fever vaccination. This receptor was identified in a man between 18 and 35 years old who received the YFV17D yellow fever vaccine. CDR3 loop: CASSFPQGGYNSPLHF. The DNA for the CDR3 is TGTGCCAGCAGCTTCCCACAGGGGGGCTATAATTCACCCCTCCACTTT.